This T cell receptor beta chain is from a study of blood T cell repertoires in COVID-19. At the level of the study: There were acute and convalescent COVID-19 samples, and they came from the United States, Italy and Spain.

Original processing methods: Reference gene primer amplification gave estimated nucleated cell counts. Sequencing used immunoSEQ multiplex PCR; TCRdb keeps in-frame clones, though not all of them. That table gives V, J and clone size, and the DNA gave D and trimming. The table records 150,000 to 200,000 clones, 75% to 85% of them present only once. The germline V gene has CDR1 SGHTA and CDR2 FQGNSA. The CDR3 has 18 amino acids. Trimming cost V 8 bases and J 0 bases, with 20 bases left between them. This receptor was taken from a woman in her thirties or forties with COVID-19, enrolled during active disease. Sequences were obtained from peripheral blood. The chain links TRBV7-2 to TRBJ1-6; D ambiguous. The CDR3 DNA reads as TGTGCCAGCCATATAGATACACTGGCTAGCTCCTATAATTCACCCCTCCACTTT. It specifies CASHIDTLASSYNSPLHF. Supplemented by reference TRBV7-2 and TRBJ1-6, the full variable domain reads GAGVSQSPSNKVTEKGKDVELRCDPISGHTALYWYRQSLGQGLEFLIYFQGNSAPDKSGLPSDRFSAERTGGSVSTLTIQRTQQEDSAVYLCASHIDTLASSYNSPLHFGNGTRLTVT.